Reported below is one T cell receptor (beta chain). The antigen it binds to is not known. Base qualities are missing; no much larger clone stands one base away. The cohort was made up of under 800 healthy bone marrow donors. At the time of sampling, all cohort members were nominally healthy, though unrecorded immune exposures were likely present. The donor tested CMV seronegative and was one of the 352 seronegative cohort members. Every donor gave a peripheral blood sample, and the peripheral blood mononuclear cells from that sample were used for TCR beta sequencing. Genomic DNA was extracted from the blood cell samples with the Qiagen DNeasy Blood Extraction Kit. The sample belongs to a study of cytomegalovirus exposure and HLA in healthy donors (dated by TCRdb to about 2017). Regarding the complete study: According to an earlier analysis of several hundred of the donors, 150 million to 200 million T cells yielded roughly 110 million unique TCR beta sequences and around 280 Gb of sequence data. Roughly 300 gigabases of sequencing data and approximately 85 million unique TCR sequences were included in an early release covering roughly 600 HLA-typed donors. Of the 300 to 450 genotyped donors, 81% were placed in the genetic ancestry cluster associated with self-reported Caucasian donors. The aim of the study was to test whether cataloging public T cell receptors could identify signatures of past pathogen exposure. The study profiled the T cell repertoires of hundreds of subjects by immunosequencing and related them to cytomegalovirus serostatus. Along with the 666-subject first cohort, a separate validation cohort of more than 90 different subjects was used. To predict cytomegalovirus infection status, the study combined high-throughput TCR immunosequencing, statistical association of individual TCRs with disease status, and machine learning. A later analysis re-analyzed previously published TCR beta repertoires from approximately 700 donors and added high-resolution HLA genotyping to study TCR occurrence patterns. The later analysis used no new phenotypic data to find candidate immune exposures, relying instead on TCR beta sequences and their occurrence across donors. To decide whether each TCR beta V gene segment behaved as functional or pseudogenic, an earlier analysis of several hundred of the donors relied on high-throughput TCR beta sequencing. Donor age, sex, ethnicity and CMV serostatus were compiled alongside the repertoire data. A later genetic analysis used genome-wide SNP genotypes for about 65% of the roughly 670 donors, treating that subset as a discovery cohort. Every repertoire in the discovery cohort had been generated on one and the same sequencing platform. HLA typing included class I and class II loci at four-digit resolution. Typing coverage varied by locus: roughly 620-640 donors for A, B, C, DRB1 and DQB1; about 520 for DQA1; 600 to 610 for DPA1; approximately 450 for DPB1. About five DR-DQ haplotypes were treated as single units for association and clustering because of strong linkage in the cohort. Across about 370 genotyped donors of the cohort, an average of about 240,000 unique TCR beta nucleotide sequences per donor were sequenced, and 15% to 20% of those sequences were non-productive.

The method was the immunoSEQ multiplex PCR assay. For the multiplex PCR, a mixture combining 60 forward primers for TCR Vbeta segments and 13 reverse primers for TCR Jbeta segments was used. A multiplex PCR assay on genomic DNA amplified the CDR3 region of rearranged TCR beta genes. Amplified TCR beta libraries were sequenced as 87-base-pair reads on the Illumina HiSeq System. From the authors' description of their analysis: A later analysis tallied around 80 million unique TCR beta chains across the 666 repertoires, and some 12 million of those chains were shared by two or more donors. Raw reads were error-corrected and collapsed into unique sequences with a nearest-neighbor algorithm that merged closely related sequences to remove PCR and sequencing errors. CDR3 sequences were aligned to IMGT reference sequences to assign V, D and J gene segments. For a sequence to be retained, at least a six-nucleotide match to both a V gene segment and a J gene segment was required. A rearrangement counted as productive if the CDR3 had no stop codons and remained in frame with V and J, and every other rearrangement counted as non-productive. CDR3 was defined by IMGT convention, running from the second conserved V-encoded cysteine to the conserved J-encoded phenylalanine. Sequences without an unambiguous match to a single V gene segment were excluded from the earlier analysis of a few hundred of the donors. In an earlier analysis of almost 600 of the donors, a V segment was called functional when productive rearrangements were above 56.7%, and segregating when the standard deviation between donors exceeded 5%. A statistical classification framework was developed to diagnose cytomegalovirus status using the catalog of TCR beta chain sequences. A later analysis assigned V and J genes by comparing TCR nucleotide sequences with IMGT/GENE-DB human TR gene sequences. Using the TCRdist pipeline, a later analysis assigned CDR3 sequences along with most-parsimonious VDJ recombination scenarios. In a later analysis, each TCR beta chain was defined by its CDR3 amino acid sequence together with its V-gene family, and reads without a unique V-gene family were excluded. A later analysis removed 550 to 700 highly shared, low-generation-probability nucleotide sequences to deal with suspected cross-contamination and a sequencing artifact. In a later analysis, a clonal expansion index for each public chain was calculated from normalized within-repertoire ranks of inferred template counts. In a later analysis, generation probabilities were computed with a VDJ recombination model fitted to out-of-frame rearrangements, and the resulting probabilities were checked against IGoR. Hypergeometric tests were used in a later analysis to score TCR-TCR, TCR-HLA and TCR-CMV co-occurrence, with a repertoire-size bias correction applied to the TCR pairs. To estimate false discovery rates, a later analysis permuted the HLA or CMV assignments 20 times. In a later analysis, co-occurring TCRs were grouped with DBSCAN, and TCRdist sequence similarity was added when clustering was performed within HLA-allele-positive subsets. Repertoires with fewer than 30,000 or more than 120,000 public chains were left out of co-occurrence clustering, as were about 5 repertoires with anomalous nucleotide sharing. TCRdb retrieved this table from immuneACCESS and kept in-frame rearrangements only. Not all clones are present; in checked studies, unresolved V genes account for under half, and no reason is known for the remainder. The D gene and trimming were derived from the DNA, and the V and J assignments and clone size from that table. The table for this sample lists more than 150,000 clones; approximately 83% of them were counted only once. Of the sample, 1.5% to 1.7% is held by the ten largest clones.

Findings and caveats that apply to the study as a whole: A total of 164 TCR beta chains were listed by the study as associated with cytomegalovirus. In an earlier analysis of fewer than 700 of the donors, most TCR beta V segments appeared in productive rearrangements about 87% or about 30% of the time, broadly matching IMGT annotations. In both the original and validation cohorts, the classifier was reported to diagnose cytomegalovirus status with high specificity and sensitivity. Most TCR sequences were seen in very few donors, while some public TCRs were found in many individuals. In a later analysis, HLA-associated TCR beta chains were found to be more clonally expanded and to have lower generation probabilities than equally common non-associated chains. A later analysis associated 15,000 or so TCR beta sequences with specific HLA alleles at a false discovery rate of 0.05. This cohort had only TCR beta chains sequenced, and the lack of alpha or paired-chain data limited which features could be detected. Strong co-occurrence of HLA alleles, especially DR and DQ, made assigning TCR associations to individual alleles difficult. A later genetic analysis reported fewer N-insertions in productive TCRs among donors in an Asian-associated ancestry cluster than the approximately 670-donor mean. HLA typing was unavailable for some donors at each locus, so association tests used only the typed subset. According to the authors, the approach could potentially be generalized to other disease states and immunological phenotypes. Immune exposure information for the cohort was limited to CMV serostatus. Linkage disequilibrium might explain the correlated functional status among segregating V segments, but an unknown experimental factor could not be ruled out. Roughly uniform sequencing depth across donors was assumed in presence/absence analyses, although this assumption may not hold. A further reported finding was that TCR beta sequences accurately predicted the HLA-A and HLA-B alleles for most subjects in the first cohort. A cluster of highly shared sequence variants was judged likely to be a technical artifact of the sequencing pipeline. In a later analysis, the rate of TCR association differed among HLA loci, with DRB1 alleles having the most associated TCRs and HLA-C alleles having the fewest. About 15 rarely observed V segments, including chromosome 9 orphons, were excluded from the earlier analysis of some 590 of the donors because counts were too low. Because the 87-base-pair reads could not distinguish some IMGT-functional V segments, including TRBV6-2 and TRBV6-3, those segments were excluded. An association between a missense DCLRE1C variant and V-gene and J-gene trimming of TCR beta chains was found in a later genetic analysis and replicated in an independent cohort. A later analysis found that most CMV-associated TCR beta chains appeared HLA-restricted, with HLA associations seemingly driven largely by CMV exposure. In vitro tests confirmed that a few of the cytomegalovirus-associated TCR beta chains recognize cytomegalovirus antigens. A later analysis reported that several top co-occurrence clusters appeared linked to parvovirus B19, influenza, CMV and Epstein-Barr virus.

V lost 6 bases and J lost 2 bases; the stretch between them is 9 bases long. CDR1 MNHEY and CDR2 SVGAGI are derived from the germline V gene. Counted from cysteine to phenylalanine, this CDR3 has 13 amino acids. CDR3 DNA only is kept here, 39 bases in frame from base 1. The sequence came from a woman in her late teens or twenties in good health and CMV-seronegative. Recombination linked TRBV6-5 to TRBJ2-3; the D gene is possibly TRBD2, with 5 bases matching. The sequenced material came from PBMCs. In nucleotide form, the sequence is TGTGCCAGCAGAGAGGGTAACACAGATACGCAGTATTTT. This sequence encodes CASREGNTDTQYF.